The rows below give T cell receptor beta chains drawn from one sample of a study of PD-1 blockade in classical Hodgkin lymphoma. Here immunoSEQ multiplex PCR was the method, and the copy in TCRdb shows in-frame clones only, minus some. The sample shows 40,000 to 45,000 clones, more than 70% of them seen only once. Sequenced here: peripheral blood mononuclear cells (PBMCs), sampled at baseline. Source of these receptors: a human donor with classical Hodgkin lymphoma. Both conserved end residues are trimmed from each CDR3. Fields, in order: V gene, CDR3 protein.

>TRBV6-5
ASSYGEVRERTIY
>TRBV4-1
ASSQVQGANTGELF
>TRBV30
AWSRDRHYGYT
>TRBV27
ASSPTVSYNEQF
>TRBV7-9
ASSQPGNYGYT
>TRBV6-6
ASSPGGNYGYT
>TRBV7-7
ASSLDSLETQY
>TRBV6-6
ASGGLAGREQF
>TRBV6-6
ASSYRKGIEDTQY
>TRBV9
ASSVSKRTGTFNEQF
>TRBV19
ASSKAQIYGYT
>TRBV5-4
ASSEGVAGGAERRQY
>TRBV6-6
ASSPDSNYGYT
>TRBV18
ASSPLGQGRGTGELF
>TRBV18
ASSGTGDSYNEQF
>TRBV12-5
ASVDSLYGYT
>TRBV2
ASTSLYGYT
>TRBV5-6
ASSFLGQGAVAEAF
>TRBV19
ASDSQGRSTDTQY
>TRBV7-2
ASSWGGFNTDTQY
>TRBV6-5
ASSRYTEAYEQY
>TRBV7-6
ASSADLGNTIY
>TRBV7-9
ASSPSRGPPLH
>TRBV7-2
ASSSPGGEQY
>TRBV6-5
ASSPGQPHYEQY
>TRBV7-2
ASSSGLAGVNEQF
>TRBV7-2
ASIAAGAETQY
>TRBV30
AWSVRGSRAQY
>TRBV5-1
ASSFSGRNNEQF
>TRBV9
ASSPYRGSFYGYT
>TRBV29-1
SGELRRGRTEAF
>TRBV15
ATSREGDTRSYGYT
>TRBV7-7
ASSHPPSLSTDTQY
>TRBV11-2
ASSYRGGPGELF
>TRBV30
AWSVLDRVTEAF
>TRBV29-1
SVGGETETQY
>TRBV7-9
ASSLKGLDGEETQY
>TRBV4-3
ASSQDLAGGGYEQY
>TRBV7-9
ASSGNQETQY
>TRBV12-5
ASGLSRRGYT
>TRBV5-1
ASSLDPTAYEQY
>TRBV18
ASSPPPWSRIDTQY
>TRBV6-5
ASRSPRGTRGEQY
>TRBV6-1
ASSQYGTGGYGYT
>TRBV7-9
ASSKGSTDTQY
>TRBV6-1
ASGAGMGPYGYT
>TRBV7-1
ASSSPGLADPYEQY
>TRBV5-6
ASSLGRQGTNYGYT
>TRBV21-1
ASSSFDRDNEHRGAV
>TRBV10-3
AISGGTSGGQDTQY
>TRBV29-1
SVSQGGRGYEQY
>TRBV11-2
ASSHRLAGGMGNEQF